This T cell receptor beta chain was sequenced during a study of early T cells in non-severe SARS-CoV-2 infection. Across the whole study: Sequencing input comprised bulk RNA from unsorted whole blood; chain pairing was not available.

This clonotype came up many times. The length of the CDR3 is 17 residues. The junction had 8 bases not matched to a gene; V was cut back by 3 bases and J by 0 bases. The germline gives CDR1 DFQATT, CDR2 SNEGSKA (reference sequence). Molecules of cDNA were individually given unique molecular identifiers that were attached to them. TCRdb recomputed calls from the 5' RACE reads with MiXCR, one row per CDR3 protein. The table lists tens of thousands of distinct CDR3 sequences, about 5.7% of them singletons. Sample: whole blood, taken at baseline. The chain links TRBV20-1 to TRBJ2-2; TRBD2 aligns across 9 bases. This sequence was found in an adult who was a healthcare worker with PCR-confirmed SARS-CoV-2 infection or an uninfected control (not recorded which). The CDR3 region has the DNA TGCAGTGCTAGGGTCCAGCGGGAGGTTACGAACACCGGGGAGCTGTTTTTT. It encodes CSARVQREVTNTGELFF.